Here is one T cell receptor (beta chain) with its context. Its cognate antigen is unknown. The sample originates from a study of shared clonotypes between healthy human individuals. CDR1 and CDR2 from the germline V gene are SGHTA and FQGNSA. With V trimmed by 5 bases and J by 6 bases, 4 bases remained unmatched. The CDR3 sequence is 14 residues long. For sorted subsets, approximately 180 ng DNA per replicate equaled roughly 30,000 T cell genomes. Assay used: immunoSEQ multiplex PCR; TCRdb lists only in-frame clones, some missing. The sample carries 2.3 million or so clones, more than 85% recorded once. Study-wide results and limits: Inspection by rarefaction showed sorted-subset sequencing to be incomplete despite large depth.

The material sequenced was naive CD4+ T cells from PBMCs. This sample's subset: CD45RA+ positively selected. This chain links TRBV7-2 with TRBJ2-7; 13 bases align to TRBD2. This clonotype was obtained from a man aged 18 to 30 in good health. Some clones in this sample may be carry-over from other donors' samples. CDR3 in DNA: TGTGCCAGCAGCCTTGGGACTAGCGGGATCGAGCAGTACTTC. This gives the protein CASSLGTSGIEQYF. Looking up the rest from reference TRBV7-2 and TRBJ2-7 gives the full variable domain: GAGVSQSPSNKVTEKGKDVELRCDPISGHTALYWYRQSLGQGLEFLIYFQGNSAPDKSGLPSDRFSAERTGGSVSTLTIQRTQQEDSAVYLCASSLGTSGIEQYFGPGTRLTVT.